The 21 T cell receptor beta chains below come from one sample, sequenced in a study of early T cells in non-severe SARS-CoV-2 infection. TCRdb re-called the 5' RACE reads through MiXCR, storing one row per CDR3 protein. The sample has fewer than 55,000 distinct CDR3 sequences, around 6.1% seen once. The sample consisted of whole blood, taken at baseline. The receptors stem from an adult who was a healthcare worker with PCR-confirmed SARS-CoV-2 infection or an uninfected control (not recorded which).

This clonotype appeared many times. The chain combines TRBV20-1 with TRBJ2-2; no clear D gene. V lost 0 bases and J 8 bases, leaving 10 bases between the germline ends. The CDR3 consists of 13 residues. CDR1 is DFQATT and CDR2 is SNEGSKA in the germline V gene (reference sequence). The CDR3 coding sequence is TGCAGTGCTAGAGATAACGGGCGGGGGGAGCTGTTTTTT. Translated: CSARDNGRGELFF.

Points on this clonotype: At one boundary the junction diverges from the germline segment, which might be a read error. This sequence joins TRBV5-8 and TRBJ2-7; D is ambiguous. The CDR3 runs 11 residues. Germline assignment: CDR1 SGHTS and CDR2 YDEGEE. The CDR3, as DNA: TGTGCCAGCCGCTTGGGCCACGAGCAGTACTTC. Amino acids: CASRLGHEQYF. Using reference TRBV5-8 and TRBJ2-7 for the parts outside the CDR3, the full variable domain is EAGVTQSPTHLIKTRGQQATLRCSPISGHTSVYWYQQALGLGLQFLLWYDEGEERNRGNFPPRFSGRQFPNYSSELNVNALELEDSALYLCASRLGHEQYFGPGTRLTVT.

At least ten counts were recorded for this clonotype. The rearrangement uses TRBV7-6 and TRBJ2-1; no firm D call. Germline V gives CDR1 SGHVS, CDR2 FNYEAQ. The CDR3 runs 12 residues. V was shortened by 4 bases and J by 7 bases, with 8 bases between the two germline ends. The CDR3 loop is CASSSLRNEQFF. The CDR3 DNA reads TGTGCCAGCAGCTCCCTCCGGAATGAGCAGTTCTTC.

This clonotype has just a few counts. The chain carries TRBV6-2 or TRBV6-3 and TRBJ2-2, with D unclear. Trimming took 3 bases from V and 7 from J, leaving 9 bases between them. CDR1 and CDR2 (germline): MNHEY, SVGEGT. The CDR3 totals 13 residues. CDR3 coding DNA: TGTGCCAGCAGTTATCTCAGCGTCGGGGAGCTGTTTTTT. It codes for CASSYLSVGELFF.

The chain combines TRBV5-1 with TRBJ2-3; the D gene is possibly TRBD2 (6 bases). V was clipped by 5 bases and J by 2 bases, with 9 bases between them. The CDR3 has 13 residues. Germline V lookup: CDR1 SGHRS, CDR2 YFSETQ. The CDR3 DNA is TGCGCCAGCAGACTAGCACACACAGATACGCAGTATTTT. This sequence encodes CASRLAHTDTQYF.

This clonotype was seen repeatedly, ten times or more. CDR3 bases: TGTGCCAGCAGCTTAGCCTACCCAACCTACGAGCAGTACTTC. Residues: CASSLAYPTYEQYF. The genes are TRBV7-2 and TRBJ2-7; D is uncertain. Germline lookup yields CDR1 SGHTA and CDR2 FQGNSA. V lost 0 bases and J lost 2, with 8 bases in between. This CDR3 has 14 amino acids.

This clonotype was seen only a few times. The V call is TRBV11-2, the J call TRBJ2-7; D gene unclear. With 2 bases removed from V and 5 bases from J, the gap between germline ends came to 4 bases. This CDR3 spans 11 amino acids. Germline CDR1 and CDR2: SGHAT and FQNNGV. The CDR3 region is CASSLLDEQYF. CDR3 nucleotide sequence: TGTGCCAGCAGCTTACTGGACGAGCAGTACTTC.

This chain connects TRBV7-2 to TRBJ2-5, with 9 nucleotides matching TRBD2. Germline V gene data show CDR1 as SGHTA and CDR2 as FQGNSA. This CDR3 has 15 residues. The V gene end was trimmed by 2 bases and the J gene end by 2 bases; junction bases not matched to a gene: 3. The CDR3 is CASSLLAGLQETQYF. As DNA, the CDR3 is TGTGCCAGCAGCTTACTAGCGGGGCTTCAAGAGACCCAGTACTTC.

The chain recombines TRBV7-2 with TRBJ1-1; unclear D gene. The CDR3 loop spans 17 amino acids. The germline V gene has CDR1 SGHTA and CDR2 FQGNSA. Trimming pared 1 base from V and 1 base from J, leaving 16 bases between. CDR3 nucleotide sequence: TGTGCCAGCAGCTTAGTGGGATTCCACCAAACGAACACTGAAGCTTTCTTT. Residues: CASSLVGFHQTNTEAFF.

This clonotype came up many times. The CDR3 reads CASSLAGLSGELFF. CDR3 DNA: TGTGCCAGCAGCTTAGCAGGGTTATCCGGGGAGCTGTTTTTT. The chain employs TRBV7-2 and TRBJ2-2; D gene unclear. There are 14 residues in the CDR3. CDR1 is SGHTA and CDR2 is FQGNSA in the germline V gene. The ends were cut back, 0 bases at V and 6 bases at J, with 8 bases in the middle.

V usage is TRBV4-1 and J usage is TRBJ2-7, with a possible D match to TRBD1 (6 bases). CDR3 size: 14 residues. Looked up from germline, CDR1 is MGHRA and CDR2 is YSYEKL. Between the trimmed V and J ends, which lost 0 bases and 4 bases, there was a span of 10 bases. CDR3 protein: CASSQDRGRYEQYF. The CDR3 nucleotides read TGCGCCAGCAGCCAAGACAGGGGTCGGTACGAGCAGTACTTC.

The V and J genes are TRBV6-2 or TRBV6-3 and TRBJ2-4, with a possible D match to TRBD1 (6 bases). Deletions cut 0 bases from V and 6 bases from J, with 9 bases between. This CDR3 is built from 14 residues. Germline-derived CDR1 and CDR2 are MNHEY and SVGEGT. CDR3 DNA sequence: TGTGCCAGCAGTTACTCTGGGGACATAAACATTCAGTACTTC. This encodes CASSYSGDINIQYF.

The chain has TRBV10-3 and TRBJ1-4, with a weak D call TRBD1 (5 bases). This CDR3 region has 14 residues. The V gene's germline CDR1 is ENHRY and CDR2 SYGVKD. With 8 bases removed from V and 4 bases from J, the gap between germline ends came to 14 bases. The CDR3: CAIAAGGVNEKLFF. CDR3 sequence (DNA): TGTGCCATCGCGGCCGGGGGGGTTAATGAAAAACTGTTTTTT.

Ten or more counts support this clonotype. The rearrangement links TRBV18 to TRBJ2-4; 11 bases fit TRBD2. Germline lookup yields CDR1 KGHSH and CDR2 LQKENI. After removal of 2 bases from V and 6 bases from J, the junction contained 3 bases not matched to a gene. The CDR3 sequence is 15 residues long. The CDR3 DNA sequence: TGTGCCAGCTCACCAGCCGGGACTAGCGGAAACATTCAGTACTTC. This codes for CASSPAGTSGNIQYF.

Ten or more counts support this clonotype. The chain couples TRBV12-3 or TRBV12-4 to TRBJ1-2, with D possibly TRBD1 on 5 matching bases. The CDR3 runs to 15 residues. V lost 5 bases, J lost 7 bases, and 20 bases lay in between. The CDR3 region is CASSPSGTNYFGYTF. The CDR3 DNA follows: TGTGCCAGCAGTCCCTCCGGGACTAATTATTTTGGCTACACCTTC.

The gene calls are TRBV7-2 and TRBJ2-2; no firm D call. There are 14 residues in the CDR3. Trimming took off 8 bases at V and 3 bases at J, with 13 bases between the two ends. Looked up from germline, CDR1 is SGHTA and CDR2 is FQGNSA. The CDR3 here is CASGAALHTGELFF. The CDR3 DNA sequence: TGTGCCAGCGGAGCAGCGTTGCACACCGGGGAGCTGTTTTTT.

This clonotype has a count of ten or more. The chain employs TRBV25-1 and TRBJ1-4; tentative D call: TRBD1 (6 bases). In germline, CDR1 is MGHDK, CDR2 SYGVNS. V was pared by 0 bases and J by 10 bases, with 21 bases between. The CDR3 runs 17 residues. The CDR3 loop reads CASSEYWSLGGRGKLFF. Written as DNA, the CDR3 is TGTGCCAGCAGTGAATATTGGAGTCTAGGGGGGCGGGGAAAACTGTTTTTT.

This clonotype has a count of ten or more. The chain joins TRBV11-2 to TRBJ2-7; 8 nucleotides align to TRBD2. The CDR3 is 17 amino acids. Germline CDR1 SGHAT, CDR2 FQNNGV. V was pared by 1 base and J by 2 bases, with 10 bases of the junction left unmatched. The CDR3 is CASSLASSGTGTYEQYF. The CDR3 nucleotides read TGTGCCAGCAGCTTAGCCAGTAGCGGGACGGGTACCTACGAGCAGTACTTC.

V gene TRBV5-1 combines with J gene TRBJ2-5; D is unresolved. V was pared by 4 bases and J by 6 bases, with 13 bases between. Per the germline V gene, CDR1 is SGHRS and CDR2 is YFSETQ. The CDR3 has 13 residues. The CDR3: CASSPPPPKTQYF. CDR3 nucleotides: TGCGCCAGCAGCCCGCCCCCACCCAAGACCCAGTACTTC.

This clonotype has at least ten counts. The V and J genes are TRBV14 and TRBJ2-1; no clear D. Trimming cost V 5 bases and J 0 bases, with 8 bases left between them. Germline V gives CDR1 SGHDN, CDR2 FVKESK. The CDR3 contains 14 residues. The CDR3 is CASSTRSSYNEQFF. The DNA for the CDR3 is TGTGCCAGCAGCACACGGAGCTCCTACAATGAGCAGTTCTTC.

As for this clonotype: The junction departs from the called germline gene at one end, perhaps through a read error. V usage is TRBV28 and J usage is TRBJ1-2, with D unresolved. Per the germline V gene, CDR1 is MDHEN and CDR2 is SYDVKM. The CDR3 is 14 residues long. The CDR3 spells CASRDSPPNYGYAF. CDR3 nucleotides: TGTGCCAGCAGGGATAGTCCCCCTAACTATGGCTACGCCTTC.